This T cell receptor (beta chain) was identified during a study of identical twins. In this sample, this clonotype turned up a few times. Each CDR3 protein gets one entry after TCRdb re-called the 5' RACE reads with MiXCR. The sample records around 570,000 distinct CDR3 sequences, roughly 9.5% being singletons. The CDR3 is 19 residues long. V was clipped by 6 bases and J by 6 bases, with 29 bases between them. This sample also appeared in a second study, on yellow fever vaccine responses in identical twins. Per that paper: Among the twins, the vaccine T cell response reportedly seemed partly convergent and partly personalized.

This TCR came from a woman under 30 in good health. This chain uses TRBV12-3 or TRBV12-4 with TRBJ2-2; D possibly corresponds to TRBD1 (7 bases). Source material: PBMCs. CDR3 amino acids: CASSQSPGGRQGSAGELFF. The CDR3 region has the DNA TGTGCCAGCAGCCAATCCCCCGGAGGGAGACAGGGAAGTGCCGGGGAGCTGTTTTTT.